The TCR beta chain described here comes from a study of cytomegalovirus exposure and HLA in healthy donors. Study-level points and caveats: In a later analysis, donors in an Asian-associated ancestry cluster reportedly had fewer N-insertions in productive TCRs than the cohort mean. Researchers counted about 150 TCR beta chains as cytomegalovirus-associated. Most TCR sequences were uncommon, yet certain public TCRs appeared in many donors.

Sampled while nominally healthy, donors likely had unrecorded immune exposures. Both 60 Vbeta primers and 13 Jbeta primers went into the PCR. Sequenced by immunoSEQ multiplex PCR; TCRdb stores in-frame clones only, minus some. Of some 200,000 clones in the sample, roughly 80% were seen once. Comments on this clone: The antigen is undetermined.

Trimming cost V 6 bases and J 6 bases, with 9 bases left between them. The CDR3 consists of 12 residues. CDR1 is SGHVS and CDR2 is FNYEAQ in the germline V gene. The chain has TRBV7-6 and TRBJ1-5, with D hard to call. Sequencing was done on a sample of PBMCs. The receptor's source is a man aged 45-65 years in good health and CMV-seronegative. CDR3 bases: TGTGCCAGCAGTGCAGAGGGTCAGCCCCAGCATTTT. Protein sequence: CASSAEGQPQHF.